This T cell receptor beta chain was captured in a study of breast tumors, draining lymph nodes, adjacent tissues. There are many counts of this clonotype. Its antigen is undetermined. General study points: Luminal-like breast cancer showed significantly greater tumor-nontumor repertoire similarity than basal-like breast cancer did. Compared with lymph nodes, tumors were less diverse; compared with nontumor tissue, more. Most tumor T cells seemingly derive from lymph node, then expand in tumor.

The germline CDR1 and CDR2 sequences are LNHDA and SQIVND (reference sequence). V lost 8 bases and J 10 bases, leaving 18 bases between the germline ends. This CDR3 has 13 residues. Samples came from axillary lymph nodes draining the breast cancer. MiXCR, run by TCRdb on the multiplex PCR reads, gives a single entry per CDR3 protein. Of some 230,000 distinct CDR3 sequences in the sample, around 34% were seen once. The chain joins TRBV19 to TRBJ1-3, with a possible D match to TRBD1 (5 bases). Sequences were obtained from axillary lymph node tissue. The receptor was derived from a female donor with breast cancer. Some clones in this sample may be carry-over from other donors' samples. The CDR3 nucleotides read TGTGCCAGTGATGGGGGGTCGATGGTAACCATATATTTT. It yields the protein CASDGGSMVTIYF.